Detailed here is one T cell receptor (beta chain). Its antigen is as yet unknown. The data were produced by immunoSEQ multiplex PCR, yet TCRdb's version contains in-frame clones alone and is incomplete. This sample has about 130,000 clones; 75% to 85% occur once, and the top ten carry roughly 12%. This sample stems from a study of cytotoxic CD8 clonotypes in ibrutinib-treated CLL. Overall study results and limits: Under treatment, the uncommon public clonotypes either contracted or remained stable. Patients showed higher baseline clonality than age-matched healthy donors, and it tracked circulating CD8+ T-cell counts.

CDR1 is SGHAT and CDR2 is FQNNGV in the germline V gene. CDR3 length: 11 amino acids. V lost 5 bases and J lost 2, with 4 bases in between. The clonotype originates from a human donor with chronic lymphocytic leukemia. This specimen consisted of PBMCs, obtained after 12 months of ibrutinib treatment. The chain couples TRBV11-2 to TRBJ2-7; D is uncertain. The CDR3 reads CASSRTYEQYF. Written as DNA, the CDR3 is TGTGCCAGCAGCCGCACCTACGAGCAGTACTTC.